This TCR beta chain was profiled in a study of blood T cell repertoires in COVID-19. Study information: The origin of the acute and convalescent COVID-19 samples was the United States, Italy and Spain.

CDR1 is LNHDA and CDR2 is SQIVND in the germline V gene (reference sequence). The CDR3 is made up of 15 amino acids. V trimming: 8 bases; J trimming: 2 bases; junction bases outside the gene matches: 5. Original data processing: Counts of nucleated cells, estimated from reference gene primer amplification, were obtained. Measured with immunoSEQ multiplex PCR; TCRdb has only the in-frame clones, and not every one. V, J and clone size derive from that table, while D and trimming were established from the DNA sequence. The sample consists of approximately 260,000 clones, 84% of them appearing once. The rearrangement links TRBV19 to TRBJ2-1; 11 nucleotides align to TRBD2. Sequencing was performed on peripheral blood. The TCR sequence derives from a human donor in a cohort sampled during active COVID-19. The CDR3 nucleotides read TGTGCCAGTGGGACTAGCGGCATTCCCTACAATGAGCAGTTCTTC. It encodes CASGTSGIPYNEQFF.